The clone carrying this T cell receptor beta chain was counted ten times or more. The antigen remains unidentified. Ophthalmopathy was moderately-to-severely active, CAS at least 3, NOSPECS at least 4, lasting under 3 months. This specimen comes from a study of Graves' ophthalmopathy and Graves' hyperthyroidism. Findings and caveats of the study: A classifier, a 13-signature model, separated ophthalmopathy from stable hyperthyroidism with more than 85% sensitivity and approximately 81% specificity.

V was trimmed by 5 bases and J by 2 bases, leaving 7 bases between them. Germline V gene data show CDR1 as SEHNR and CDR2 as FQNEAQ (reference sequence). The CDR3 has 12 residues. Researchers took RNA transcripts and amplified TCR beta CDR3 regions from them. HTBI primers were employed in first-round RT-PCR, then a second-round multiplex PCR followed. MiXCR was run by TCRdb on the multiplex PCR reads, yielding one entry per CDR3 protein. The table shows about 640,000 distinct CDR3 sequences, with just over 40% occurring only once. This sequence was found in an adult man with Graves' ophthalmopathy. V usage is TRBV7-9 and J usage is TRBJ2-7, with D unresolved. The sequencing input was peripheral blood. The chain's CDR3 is CASSVVAYEQYF. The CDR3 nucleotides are TGTGCCAGCAGCGTAGTGGCCTACGAGCAGTACTTC.